What follows are 5 T cell receptor beta chains derived from one specimen sequenced in a study of blood T cell repertoires in COVID-19. The protocol was immunoSEQ multiplex PCR, while the TCRdb copy is restricted to in-frame clones and leaves out a portion. The sample consists of roughly 150,000 clones, 75% to 90% of them appearing once. The sequencing sample was made of peripheral blood. These receptors all come from an elderly woman with acute or convalescent COVID-19.

The chain uses TRBV29-1 and TRBJ2-2; TRBD2 matches 10 bases. The CDR3 totals 14 residues. Trimming took 7 bases from V and 4 from J; bases not matched to a gene: 6. Per germline, CDR1 SQVTM and CDR2 ANQGSEA. CDR3: CSGAGGPGTGELFF. The DNA of the CDR3 is TGCAGCGGAGCGGGGGGGCCAGGCACCGGGGAGCTGTTTTTT.

This clone was observed a single time. The chain couples TRBV12-3 or TRBV12-4 to TRBJ2-1; D not resolved. The CDR3 has 13 residues. Trimming took off 3 bases at V and 6 bases at J, with 9 bases between the two ends. CDR3 region: CASSFAYSNEQFF. The CDR3 DNA sequence: TGTGCCAGCAGTTTCGCTTACTCCAATGAGCAGTTCTTC.

The V and J genes are TRBV5-5 and TRBJ2-3, with 7 bases lining up with TRBD1. The CDR3 runs 14 residues. Germline loops: CDR1 SGHKS, CDR2 YYEKEE (reference sequence). The trim removed 7 bases at V and 5 bases at J, leaving 10 bases unmatched. The DNA for the CDR3 is TGTGCCAGCGGGACAGATAAGAGAGGAGATACGCAGTATTTT. It specifies CASGTDKRGDTQYF.

The chain employs TRBV5-1 and TRBJ2-1; D uncertain. Germline V lookup: CDR1 SGHRS, CDR2 YFSETQ. The CDR3 is made up of 15 amino acids. Trimming pared 1 base from V and 5 bases from J, leaving 13 bases between. The CDR3: CASSLFPEKNNEQFF. The CDR3 nucleotides are TGCGCCAGCAGCTTGTTTCCGGAGAAAAACAATGAGCAGTTCTTC. Full variable domain (missing parts from reference TRBV5-1 and TRBJ2-1): KAGVTQTPRYLIKTRGQQVTLSCSPISGHRSVSWYQQTPGQGLQFLFEYFSETQRNKGNFPGRFSGRQFSNSRSEMNVSTLELGDSALYLCASSLFPEKNNEQFFGPGTRLTVL.

The V gene is TRBV9, the J gene TRBJ2-1, with D possibly TRBD2 on 5 matching bases. Per the germline V gene, CDR1 is SGDLS and CDR2 is YYNGEE. V was clipped by 2 bases and J by 9 bases, with 15 bases between them. This CDR3 region has 14 residues. This chain's CDR3 is CASSVIADRGEQFF. CDR3 bases: TGTGCCAGCAGCGTGATCGCGGACCGGGGTGAGCAGTTCTTC.